These T cell receptor beta chains were read from a single sample in a study of cytomegalovirus exposure and HLA in healthy donors. The repertoire was sequenced with immunoSEQ multiplex PCR; TCRdb's copy has only in-frame clones and lacks some. The sample includes approximately 190,000 clones, around 75% seen only once; the top ten take 6.3%. The sample comprised PBMCs. Receptor source: a man aged 40-49 years in good health and CMV-seropositive. Each CDR3 is given with its conserved first and last residue. A D gene is named only where the DNA matches it firmly. Clone sizes are given selectively: once, few, many, or a class where the clone is expanded.

J | D | size | V | DNA | CDR3
TRBJ1-6 | - | few | TRBV30 | TGTGCCTGGACTCGGGAATATAATTCACCCCTCCACTTT | CAWTREYNSPLHF
TRBJ1-4 | - | - | TRBV4-3 | TGCGCCAGCAGCCAGGGCCGACAGGCTCGGGGTGAAAAACTGTTTTTT | CASSQGRQARGEKLFF
TRBJ1-1 | - | many | TRBV9 | TGTGCCAGCAGCGTAGGATCAGGGGCGGACACTGAAGCTTTCTTT | CASSVGSGADTEAFF
TRBJ2-7 | - | few | TRBV13 | TGTGCCAGCAGCTTAGAAGGGGCCACCTACGAGCAGTACTTC | CASSLEGATYEQYF
TRBJ1-2 | TRBD1 | - | TRBV29-1 | TGCAGCGCTGAGGCCCCGGGGACAGGGGGCGGCTACACCTTC | CSAEAPGTGGGYTF
TRBJ2-7 | TRBD2 | - | TRBV28 | TGTGCCAGCAGTTTATTCGGACTAGCGGAGAATAGTTACGAGCAGTACTTC | CASSLFGLAENSYEQYF
TRBJ1-5 | TRBD1 | once | TRBV19 | TGTGCCAGTAGATCACAGGGGGGCAATCAGCCCCAGCATTTT | CASRSQGGNQPQHF
TRBJ2-1 | TRBD2 | - | TRBV7-3 | TGTGCCAGCAGCTTAAATAGCGGGGGGATCTACAATGAGCAGTTCTTC | CASSLNSGGIYNEQFF
TRBJ2-2 | - | - | TRBV14 | TGTGCCAGCAGCCAGAGGCTAGCCGGGGAGCTGTTTTTT | CASSQRLAGELFF
TRBJ1-5 | TRBD1 | - | TRBV6-1 | TGTGCCAGCAGTTTACAGGGGGTCGCTGATCAGCCCCAGCATTTT | CASSLQGVADQPQHF
TRBJ2-3 | - | once | TRBV5-1 | TGCGCCAGCAGCTTCGTCGGGGGAGGCACAGATACGCAGTATTTT | CASSFVGGGTDTQYF
TRBJ2-5 | TRBD2 | - | TRBV5-1 | TGCGCCAGCAGCTTGCGACTAGCGGGGGGTATGGGGGAAGAGACCCAGTACTTC | CASSLRLAGGMGEETQYF
TRBJ2-1 | TRBD2 | - | TRBV2 | TGTGCCAGCAAAGCGGCACTAGCGGGGGTCTATGAGCAGTTCTTC | CASKAALAGVYEQFF
TRBJ2-6 | - | - | TRBV5-1 | TGCGCCAGCAGCCCCCCGTCTGGGGCCAACGTCCTGACTTTC | CASSPPSGANVLTF
TRBJ1-5 | TRBD1 | - | TRBV18 | TGTGCCAGCTCATCCCACAGGGGAGGTCAGCCCCAGCATTTT | CASSSHRGGQPQHF
TRBJ2-6 | - | few | TRBV28 | TGTGCCAGCACAACCCCAAGCGCCTCTGGGGCCAACGTCCTGACTTTC | CASTTPSASGANVLTF
TRBJ1-5 | TRBD1 | - | TRBV29-1 | TGCAGCGTCGCAATGGACAGGGGAGACTTTAGCAATCAGCCCCAGCATTTT | CSVAMDRGDFSNQPQHF